This T cell receptor beta chain is from a study of T cells in Graves' hyperthyroidism and ophthalmopathy. Study-level background: Peripheral blood collection took place at initial diagnosis, before any treatment.

Participants, patients aged 18 to 65, had newly diagnosed hyperthyroidism with a duration under 2 months. Diagnosis relied on clinical symptoms, serum thyroxine and TRAb, thyroid ultrasound and orbital computed tomography. Broader study findings: Most clonotypes that expanded in the thyroid above 0.001 also showed up in blood.

The sample holds many counts of this clonotype. Its antigen is unknown. Amplification yielded TCR beta CDR3 regions, with RNA transcripts as the source. The TCR CDR3 was amplified in a first-round RT-PCR using the HTBI primer set. Using its own MiXCR run on the multiplex PCR reads, TCRdb lists one record per CDR3 protein. The table has some 500,000 distinct CDR3 sequences, 13% to 15% seen once; the top ten hold around a sixth. Germline CDR1 is SGHTA and CDR2 is FQGTGA. The CDR3 contains 15 residues. V shed 5 bases and J shed 7 bases, with 18 bases lying between them. This clonotype was sampled from a woman aged 18-29 years with Graves' hyperthyroidism. Sequencing used blood. This sequence joins TRBV7-3 and TRBJ2-1; possibly TRBD1 for D (5 bases). CDR3: CASSPQVLEINEQFF. Written as DNA, the CDR3 is TGTGCCAGCAGCCCACAGGTTTTAGAGATAAATGAGCAGTTCTTC.